These 11 T cell receptor beta chains came from one sample sequenced in a study of cytomegalovirus exposure and HLA in healthy donors. Use of 60 Vbeta and 13 Jbeta primers characterized the PCR. Sequenced by immunoSEQ multiplex PCR; TCRdb stores in-frame clones only, minus some. Of more than 200,000 clones listed, roughly 85% are singletons. Sequenced sample: PBMCs. These receptor sequences come from a man aged 18 to 30 in good health and CMV-seronegative.

This chain links TRBV9 with TRBJ2-7, with 7 bases that match TRBD1. The germline gives CDR1 SGDLS, CDR2 YYNGEE. The CDR3 is 15 amino acids. V dropped 0 bases and J dropped 0; count of bases not matched to a gene: 3. Written as DNA, the CDR3 is TGTGCCAGCAGCGTAGGTTGGGACAGCTCCTACGAGCAGTACTTC. This encodes CASSVGWDSSYEQYF.

The rearrangement links TRBV6-1 to TRBJ1-1; 9 bases line up with TRBD1. V shed 5 bases, J shed 5 bases, and the junction held 9 bases outside the gene matches. Germline CDR1 reads MNHNS; CDR2 reads SASEGT. The CDR3 contains 15 residues. CDR3 sequence: CASSTSDRGGTEAFF. CDR3 bases: TGTGCCAGCAGTACATCCGACAGGGGGGGGACTGAAGCTTTCTTT.

This clone is a singleton in its sample. The chain combines TRBV5-4 with TRBJ1-6; tentative D call: TRBD1 (5 bases). Germline values: CDR1 SGHNT, CDR2 YYREEE (reference sequence). Trimming pared 2 bases from V and 4 bases from J, leaving 7 bases between. This CDR3 contains 14 residues. This CDR3 reads CASSFGQYNSPLHF. CDR3 coding DNA: TGTGCCAGCAGCTTCGGACAATATAATTCACCCCTCCACTTT.

The gene calls are TRBV5-5 and TRBJ2-7; D is unclear. The CDR3 contains 15 residues. V lost 5 bases and J 3 bases, leaving 18 bases between the germline ends. The V gene's germline CDR1 is SGHKS and CDR2 YYEKEE (reference sequence). DNA of the CDR3: TGTGCCAGCAGTTCCACCCCCCGACTCGACTACGAGCAGTACTTC. Amino acids: CASSSTPRLDYEQYF. Looking up the rest from reference TRBV5-5 and TRBJ2-7 gives the full variable domain: DAGVTQSPTHLIKTRGQQVTLRCSPISGHKSVSWYQQVLGQGPQFIFQYYEKEERGRGNFPDRFSARQFPNYSSELNVNALLLGDSALYLCASSSTPRLDYEQYFGPGTRLTVT.

The chain links TRBV7-2 to TRBJ1-4; 7 nucleotides line up with TRBD1. CDR3 length: 16 residues. The trim removed 3 bases at V and 3 bases at J, leaving 7 bases unmatched. CDR1 is SGHTA, CDR2 FQGNSA, per germline. The CDR3 DNA reads TGTGCCAGCAGCTTGAGGTCAGGGGGAGCTAATGAAAAACTGTTTTTT. This codes for CASSLRSGGANEKLFF.

This rearrangement joins TRBV9 to TRBJ1-2, with D maybe TRBD1 (6 bases). Germline assignment: CDR1 SGDLS and CDR2 YYNGEE. The CDR3 contains 15 residues. V dropped 0 bases and J dropped 7 bases, with 16 bases sitting between them. CDR3 sequence reads: CASSVGNTGLVGYTF. The CDR3, as DNA: TGTGCCAGCAGCGTAGGTAATACAGGGTTAGTTGGCTACACCTTC.

The rearrangement uses TRBV11-3 and TRBJ1-1; D remains ambiguous. The CDR3 contains 14 residues. V lost 3 bases and J 6 bases, leaving 14 bases between the germline ends. Germline V lookup: CDR1 SGHNT, CDR2 YENEEA. CDR3 in amino acids: CASSLRRASAEAFF. In DNA, the CDR3 is TGTGCCAGCAGCTTGCGGAGAGCGAGCGCTGAAGCTTTCTTT.

The chain links TRBV14 to TRBJ2-5, with D perhaps matching TRBD1 (6 bases). Looked up from germline, CDR1 is SGHDN and CDR2 is FVKESK. The CDR3 contains 15 residues. Trimming removed 2 bases from V and 2 bases from J, with 12 bases in between. The CDR3 reads CASSQSRGSQETQYF. The CDR3 DNA sequence: TGTGCCAGCAGCCAAAGCAGGGGATCACAAGAGACCCAGTACTTC.

The chain couples TRBV7-9 to TRBJ2-1, with TRBD2 matching over 9 bases. The J segment lost 0 bases and the V segment lost 5 bases, leaving 2 bases of the junction unmatched. Per germline, CDR1 SEHNR and CDR2 FQNEAQ (reference sequence). CDR3 length: 15 amino acids. The CDR3 spells CASSLSGSSYNEQFF. DNA for the CDR3: TGTGCCAGCAGCCTTAGCGGGAGCTCCTACAATGAGCAGTTCTTC.

This clone was seen once. The gene calls are TRBV6-1 and TRBJ2-7; 9 bases agree with TRBD2. From germline, CDR1 is MNHNS and CDR2 SASEGT. The junction had 8 bases not matched to a gene; V was cut back by 5 bases and J by 6 bases. The CDR3 length is 14 residues. For the CDR3, the DNA is TGTGCCAGCAGTAAACTAGCGGGCCCGGGCGAGCAGTACTTC. Its translation: CASSKLAGPGEQYF.

The chain recombines TRBV5-4 with TRBJ1-2; 8 bases agree with TRBD1. After removal of 1 base from V and 3 bases from J, the junction contained 2 bases not matched to a gene. The germline CDR1 and CDR2 sequences are SGHNT and YYREEE (reference sequence). The CDR3 consists of 14 residues. The CDR3 DNA is TGTGCCAGCAGCTTGCACAGGGGGGACTATGGCTACACCTTC. Encoded protein: CASSLHRGDYGYTF.